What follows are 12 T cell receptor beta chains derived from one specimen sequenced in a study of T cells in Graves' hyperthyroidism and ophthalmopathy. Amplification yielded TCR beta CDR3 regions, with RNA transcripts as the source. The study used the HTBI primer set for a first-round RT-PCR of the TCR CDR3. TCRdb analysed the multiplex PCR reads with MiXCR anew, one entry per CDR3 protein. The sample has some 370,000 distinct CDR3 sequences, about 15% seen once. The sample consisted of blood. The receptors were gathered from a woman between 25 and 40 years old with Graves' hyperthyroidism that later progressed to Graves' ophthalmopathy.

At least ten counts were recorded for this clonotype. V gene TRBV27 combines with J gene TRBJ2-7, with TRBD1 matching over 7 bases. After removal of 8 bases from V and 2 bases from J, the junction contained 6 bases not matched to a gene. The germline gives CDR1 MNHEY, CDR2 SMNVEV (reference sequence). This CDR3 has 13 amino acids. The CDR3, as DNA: TGTGCCAGCGGAACGGGACAGACCTACGAGCAGTACTTC. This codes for CASGTGQTYEQYF.

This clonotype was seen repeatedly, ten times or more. CDR3: CASSTTDSSSTDTQYF. The CDR3 DNA follows: TGTGCCAGCAGTACCACCGACAGCTCTAGCACAGATACGCAGTATTTT. V gene TRBV27 combines with J gene TRBJ2-3; TRBD1 might be the D (5 bases). This CDR3 has 16 residues. Germline CDR1 is MNHEY and CDR2 is SMNVEV (reference sequence). V shed 5 bases and J shed 0 bases, with 15 bases lying between them.

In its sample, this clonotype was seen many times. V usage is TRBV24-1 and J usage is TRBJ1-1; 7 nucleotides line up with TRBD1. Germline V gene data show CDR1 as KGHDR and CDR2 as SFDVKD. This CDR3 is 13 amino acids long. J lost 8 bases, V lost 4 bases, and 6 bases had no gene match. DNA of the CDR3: TGTGCCACCAGTGACCCCGGACAGGCCGAAGCTTTCTTT. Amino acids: CATSDPGQAEAFF.

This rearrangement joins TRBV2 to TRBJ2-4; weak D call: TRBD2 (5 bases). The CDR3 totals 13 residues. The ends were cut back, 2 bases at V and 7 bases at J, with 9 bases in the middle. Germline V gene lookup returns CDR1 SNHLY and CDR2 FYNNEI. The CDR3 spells CASSESSGNIQYF. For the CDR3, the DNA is TGTGCCAGCAGTGAAAGTTCGGGGAACATTCAGTACTTC.

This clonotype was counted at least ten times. In nucleotides, the CDR3 is TGTGCCAGCAGTACCTACGGGGGCGCAGGCTATGGCTACACCTTC. Translated, it gives CASSTYGGAGYGYTF. J is TRBJ1-2 and V is TRBV28; D possibly corresponds to TRBD1 (6 bases). V lost 5 bases to trimming and J lost 4 bases, with 17 bases between them. The CDR3 is made up of 15 amino acids. CDR1 MDHEN and CDR2 SYDVKM come from the germline V gene.

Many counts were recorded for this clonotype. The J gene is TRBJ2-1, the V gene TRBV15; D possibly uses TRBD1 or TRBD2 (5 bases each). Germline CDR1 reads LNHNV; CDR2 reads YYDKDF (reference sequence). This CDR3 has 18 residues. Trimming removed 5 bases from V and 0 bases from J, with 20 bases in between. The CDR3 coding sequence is TGTGCCACCAGCCCTGGGTGGGGACGGTTGAGCTCCTACAATGAGCAGTTCTTC. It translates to CATSPGWGRLSSYNEQFF.

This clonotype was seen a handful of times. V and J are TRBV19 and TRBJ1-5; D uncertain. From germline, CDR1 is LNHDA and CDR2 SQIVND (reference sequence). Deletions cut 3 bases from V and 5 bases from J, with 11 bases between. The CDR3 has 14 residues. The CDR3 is CASSMVVEHQPQHF. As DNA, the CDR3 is TGTGCCAGTAGTATGGTGGTGGAACATCAGCCCCAGCATTTT.

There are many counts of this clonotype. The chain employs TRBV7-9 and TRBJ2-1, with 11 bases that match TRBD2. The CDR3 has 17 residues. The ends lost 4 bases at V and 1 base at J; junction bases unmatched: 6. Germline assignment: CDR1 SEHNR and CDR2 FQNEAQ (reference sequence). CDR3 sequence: CASSSIAGGRSYNEQFF. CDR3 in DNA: TGTGCCAGCAGCTCGATAGCGGGAGGGAGGTCCTACAATGAGCAGTTCTTC. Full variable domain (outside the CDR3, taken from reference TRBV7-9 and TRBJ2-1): DTGVSQNPRHKITKRGQNVTFRCDPISEHNRLYWYRQTLGQGPEFLTYFQNEAQLEKSRLLSDRFSAERPKGSFSTLEIQRTEQGDSAMYLCASSSIAGGRSYNEQFFGPGTRLTVL.

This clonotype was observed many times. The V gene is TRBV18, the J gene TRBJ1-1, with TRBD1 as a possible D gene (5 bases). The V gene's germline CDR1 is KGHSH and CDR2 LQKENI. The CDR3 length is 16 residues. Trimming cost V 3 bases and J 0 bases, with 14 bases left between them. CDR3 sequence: CASSPPWQGLNTEAFF. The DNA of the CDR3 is TGTGCCAGCTCACCCCCGTGGCAGGGATTGAACACTGAAGCTTTCTTT. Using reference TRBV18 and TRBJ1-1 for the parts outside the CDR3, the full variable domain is NAGVMQNPRHLVRRRGQEARLRCSPMKGHSHVYWYRQLPEEGLKFMVYLQKENIIDESGMPKERFSAEFPKEGPSILRIQQVVRGDSAAYFCASSPPWQGLNTEAFFGQGTRLTVV.

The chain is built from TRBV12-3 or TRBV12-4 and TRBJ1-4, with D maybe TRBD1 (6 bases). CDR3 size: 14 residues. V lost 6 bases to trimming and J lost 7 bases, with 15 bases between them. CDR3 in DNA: TGTGCCAGCAGCTTGGCCGGGACATCTGAAAAACTGTTTTTT. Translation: CASSLAGTSEKLFF.

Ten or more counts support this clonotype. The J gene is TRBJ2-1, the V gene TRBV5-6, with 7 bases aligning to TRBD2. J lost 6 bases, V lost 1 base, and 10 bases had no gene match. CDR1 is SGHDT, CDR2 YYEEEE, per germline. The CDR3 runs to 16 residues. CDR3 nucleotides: TGTGCCAGCAGCTTGACTCTGGGGGGGAGAGGCAATGAGCAGTTCTTC. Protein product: CASSLTLGGRGNEQFF.

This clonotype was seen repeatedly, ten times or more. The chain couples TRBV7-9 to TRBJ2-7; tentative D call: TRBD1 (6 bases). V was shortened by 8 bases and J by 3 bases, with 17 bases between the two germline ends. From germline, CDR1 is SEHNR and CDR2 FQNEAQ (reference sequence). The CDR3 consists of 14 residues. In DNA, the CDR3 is TGTGCCAGCGGACCTCGGACAGCCTACTACGAGCAGTACTTC. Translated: CASGPRTAYYEQYF. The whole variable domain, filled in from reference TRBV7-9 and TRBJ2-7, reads DTGVSQNPRHKITKRGQNVTFRCDPISEHNRLYWYRQTLGQGPEFLTYFQNEAQLEKSRLLSDRFSAERPKGSFSTLEIQRTEQGDSAMYLCASGPRTAYYEQYFGPGTRLTVT.